The 23 T cell receptor beta chains given below trace back to one sample, sequenced in a study of blood T cell repertoires in COVID-19. The table came from immunoSEQ multiplex PCR; TCRdb's copy has only in-frame clones and leaves some out. The table lists about 200,000 clones, 85% to 90% of them singletons. The sequenced material came from peripheral blood. The receptors were sampled from a person aged 70 to 85 with COVID-19, enrolled during active disease.

This clone has only a few counts. The chain has TRBV30 and TRBJ1-2; unclear D gene. CDR1 GTSNPN and CDR2 SVGIG come from the germline V gene (reference sequence). V was shortened by 0 bases and J by 3 bases, with 11 bases between the two germline ends. CDR3 length: 14 amino acids. CDR3 sequence: CAWSVSGSYYGYTF. In DNA, the CDR3 is TGTGCCTGGAGTGTTTCGGGATCCTACTATGGCTACACCTTC.

The genes are TRBV10-3 and TRBJ2-3; TRBD2 matches at 12 bases. The CDR3 has 15 amino acids. With V trimmed by 8 bases and J by 0 bases, 3 bases remained unmatched. CDR1 is ENHRY, CDR2 SYGVKD, per germline. The CDR3 region has the DNA TGTGCCATCCGGACTAGCGGGACTAGCACAGATACGCAGTATTTT. This gives the protein CAIRTSGTSTDTQYF.

The chain joins TRBV3-1 (or the pseudogene TRBV3-2) to TRBJ2-2, with D perhaps matching TRBD2 (5 bases). Germline CDR1 is LGHDT and CDR2 is YNNKEL (reference sequence). V was clipped by 5 bases and J by 8 bases, with 18 bases between them. This CDR3 has 15 amino acids. For the CDR3, the DNA is TGTGCCAGCAGCAATAGAGGGCGTTATAAAGGGGAGCTGTTTTTT. It is translated as CASSNRGRYKGELFF.

V is TRBV28 and J is TRBJ1-1; D may be TRBD1 (6 bases). Trimming took 7 bases from V and 0 from J, leaving 21 bases between them. This CDR3 region has 17 residues. Germline loops: CDR1 MDHEN, CDR2 SYDVKM. DNA for the CDR3: TGTGCCAGCACCCAAGTCGGGGGGGCGAAAGTGAACACTGAAGCTTTCTTT. Translation: CASTQVGGAKVNTEAFF.

V usage is TRBV19 and J usage is TRBJ1-5; D not resolved. The germline CDR1 and CDR2 sequences are LNHDA and SQIVND (reference sequence). V dropped 6 bases and J dropped 2 bases, with 8 bases sitting between them. The CDR3 runs 13 residues. The CDR3 is CASSQGGNQPQHF. In DNA, the CDR3 is TGTGCCAGTAGCCAAGGAGGCAATCAGCCCCAGCATTTT. Using reference TRBV19 and TRBJ1-5 for the parts outside the CDR3, the full variable domain is DGGITQSPKYLFRKEGQNVTLSCEQNLNHDAMYWYRQDPGQGLRLIYYSQIVNDFQKGDIAEGYSVSREKKESFPLTVTSAQKNPTAFYLCASSQGGNQPQHFGDGTRLSIL.

The J gene is TRBJ2-1, the V gene TRBV5-4, with TRBD2 identical over 9 bases. The CDR3 totals 14 residues. Trimming at V came to 0 bases and at J to 9 bases, leaving 4 bases not matched to a gene. Germline CDR1 SGHNT, CDR2 YYREEE (reference sequence). CDR3 loop: CASSLGTSVTEQFF. In nucleotides, the CDR3 is TGTGCCAGCAGCTTGGGGACTAGCGTCACTGAGCAGTTCTTC.

This clone came up a few times. The chain recombines TRBV15 with TRBJ2-1; D is unclear. V lost 1 base, J lost 3 bases, and 13 bases lay in between. Per the germline V gene, CDR1 is LNHNV and CDR2 is YYDKDF (reference sequence). The CDR3 extends over 16 amino acids. CDR3 sequence (DNA): TGTGCCACCAGCAGAGGTGTGAGAAATAACTACAATGAGCAGTTCTTC. It yields the protein CATSRGVRNNYNEQFF. Filled out from reference TRBV15 and TRBJ2-1, the complete variable domain reads DAMVIQNPRYQVTQFGKPVTLSCSQTLNHNVMYWYQQKSSQAPKLLFHYYDKDFNNEADTPDNFQSRRPNTSFCFLDIRSPGLGDTAMYLCATSRGVRNNYNEQFFGPGTRLTVL.

The genes are TRBV9 and TRBJ2-3, with D unclear. This CDR3 is built from 15 residues. V shed 4 bases and J shed 1 base, with 13 bases lying between them. CDR1 is SGDLS and CDR2 is YYNGEE in the germline V gene. This CDR3 is CASSIDPRGTDTQYF. The CDR3 nucleotides are TGTGCCAGCAGCATAGACCCCCGGGGCACAGATACGCAGTATTTT.

J is TRBJ2-5 and V is TRBV7-8; 7 bases agree with TRBD1. The V gene end was trimmed by 1 base and the J gene end by 0 bases; junction bases not matched to a gene: 5. Germline CDR1 is SGHVS and CDR2 is FQNEAQ. This CDR3 has 16 amino acids. CDR3 in amino acids: CASSLGTGAYQETQYF. CDR3 sequence (DNA): TGTGCCAGCAGCTTAGGAACAGGGGCTTACCAAGAGACCCAGTACTTC.

V usage is TRBV5-6 and J usage is TRBJ2-7; TRBD1 matches 7 bases. Per the germline V gene, CDR1 is SGHDT and CDR2 is YYEEEE. CDR3 length: 15 residues. J was trimmed by 0 bases and V by 3 bases; bases with no gene match: 6. CDR3 DNA sequence: TGTGCCAGCAGCTCCCGGGACAGACACTCCTACGAGCAGTACTTC. Protein sequence: CASSSRDRHSYEQYF.

This chain connects TRBV3-1 (or the pseudogene TRBV3-2) to TRBJ2-5; 7 positions agree with TRBD1. The germline gives CDR1 LGHDT, CDR2 YNNKEL (reference sequence). J lost 5 bases, V lost 2 bases, and 5 bases had no gene match. The CDR3 totals 14 residues. This CDR3 reads CASSQQGVGETQYF. CDR3 nucleotide sequence: TGTGCCAGCAGCCAACAGGGGGTCGGGGAGACCCAGTACTTC.

The chain joins TRBV7-8 to TRBJ1-2; TRBD1 might be the D (5 bases). This CDR3 region has 15 residues. Trimming left V 1 base short and J 6 bases short, with 15 bases between. Germline-derived CDR1 and CDR2 are SGHVS and FQNEAQ. CDR3 nucleotides: TGTGCCAGCAGCTTAGTAACAGGCCCCAGGGATGGCTACACCTTC. Amino acid sequence: CASSLVTGPRDGYTF.

The chain employs TRBV5-5 and TRBJ2-7, with D possibly matching TRBD1 (6 bases). Germline assignment: CDR1 SGHKS and CDR2 YYEKEE (reference sequence). CDR3 length: 15 amino acids. The germline V and J ends were trimmed by 1 base and 7 bases, with 18 bases remaining between them. CDR3 bases: TGTGCCAGCAGCTTGTCAGGGGCGTCGACGGGGGAGCAGTACTTC. Amino acids: CASSLSGASTGEQYF. The entire variable domain, with the rest obtained from reference TRBV5-5 and TRBJ2-7, is as follows: DAGVTQSPTHLIKTRGQQVTLRCSPISGHKSVSWYQQVLGQGPQFIFQYYEKEERGRGNFPDRFSARQFPNYSSELNVNALLLGDSALYLCASSLSGASTGEQYFGPGTRLTVT.

This clone was observed a handful of times. The rearrangement links TRBV27 to TRBJ1-1; D unresolved. The CDR3 contains 14 residues. The V gene's germline CDR1 is MNHEY and CDR2 SMNVEV (reference sequence). V was clipped by 4 bases and J by 0 bases, with 9 bases between them. Here the CDR3 reads CASSYERMNTEAFF. The CDR3 region has the DNA TGTGCCAGCAGTTACGAGAGAATGAACACTGAAGCTTTCTTT.

The rearrangement links TRBV5-4 to TRBJ1-1; 8 bases match TRBD1. The V and J ends lost 3 bases and 4 bases, in that order; junction bases with no gene match: 8. Germline CDR1 and CDR2: SGHNT and YYREEE (reference sequence). The CDR3 length is 15 residues. The CDR3 is CASSSMTGEATEAFF. The DNA for the CDR3 is TGTGCCAGCAGCTCAATGACAGGGGAGGCCACTGAAGCTTTCTTT.

This clone was detected a few times. The CDR3: CASSATGIVGQPQHF. The CDR3 region has the DNA TGTGCCAGCAGCGCGACAGGGATCGTAGGTCAGCCCCAGCATTTT. V gene TRBV7-8 combines with J gene TRBJ1-5; 7 bases fit TRBD1. Looked up from germline, CDR1 is SGHVS and CDR2 is FQNEAQ. J lost 6 bases, V lost 5 bases, and 10 bases had no gene match. The CDR3 covers 15 residues.

The chain is built from TRBV7-2 and TRBJ2-7; TRBD2 agrees at 10 bases. Germline V gives CDR1 SGHTA, CDR2 FQGNSA. The CDR3 runs to 17 residues. The V segment lost 6 bases and the J segment 1 base; nucleotides outside the gene matches: 12. The CDR3, as DNA: TGTGCCAGCAGTCGTCTAGCGGGAGCGGGGTCTTCCTACGAGCAGTACTTC. Its protein is CASSRLAGAGSSYEQYF.

CDR3: CASSLAGAGEWETQYF. For the CDR3, the DNA is TGCGCCAGCAGCTTGGCCGGTGCGGGGGAATGGGAGACCCAGTACTTC. The chain is built from TRBV5-1 and TRBJ2-5, with TRBD2 identical over 7 bases. This CDR3 spans 16 amino acids. The V segment lost 0 bases and the J segment 5 bases; nucleotides outside the gene matches: 10. In germline, CDR1 is SGHRS, CDR2 YFSETQ. Looking up the rest from reference TRBV5-1 and TRBJ2-5 gives the full variable domain: KAGVTQTPRYLIKTRGQQVTLSCSPISGHRSVSWYQQTPGQGLQFLFEYFSETQRNKGNFPGRFSGRQFSNSRSEMNVSTLELGDSALYLCASSLAGAGEWETQYFGPGTRLLVL.

This clone showed up just a few times. The chain recombines TRBV19 with TRBJ2-2; possible D gene TRBD2, 6 bases. Trimming removed 5 bases from V and 1 base from J, with 8 bases in between. The CDR3 is 14 amino acids. Germline V gene lookup returns CDR1 LNHDA and CDR2 SQIVND (reference sequence). CDR3 bases: TGTGCCAGTAGTTGGCGGGGGAACACCGGGGAGCTGTTTTTT. It yields the protein CASSWRGNTGELFF.

The chain has TRBV7-9 and TRBJ1-2; 8 nucleotides match TRBD1. Germline-derived CDR1 and CDR2 are SEHNR and FQNEAQ (reference sequence). V dropped 1 base and J dropped 6; count of bases not matched to a gene: 7. The CDR3 length is 15 residues. The CDR3 here is CASSLGSRGPDGYTF. The DNA for the CDR3 is TGTGCCAGCAGCTTAGGGTCCAGGGGGCCGGATGGCTACACCTTC.

The J gene is TRBJ2-1, the V gene TRBV12-3 or TRBV12-4; 8 bases are shared with TRBD1. The V segment lost 6 bases and the J segment 9 bases; nucleotides outside the gene matches: 4. This CDR3 comprises 12 residues. The CDR3 spells CASRQTGGEQFF. DNA of the CDR3: TGTGCCAGCAGACAAACAGGGGGTGAGCAGTTCTTC.

There are a few counts of this clone. This sequence joins TRBV20-1 and TRBJ1-5; no reliable D call. Trimming removed 3 bases from V and 0 bases from J, with 27 bases in between. CDR3 size: 20 residues. The germline CDR1 and CDR2 sequences are DFQATT and SNEGSKA (reference sequence). The DNA of the CDR3 is TGCAGTGCTAGTTCTCCCACCGTCTCCCGGAGAAGAGGTAGCAATCAGCCCCAGCATTTT. It translates to CSASSPTVSRRRGSNQPQHF.

The chain employs TRBV6-6 and TRBJ2-5, with TRBD1 as a possible D gene (5 bases). The germline CDR1 and CDR2 sequences are MNHNY and SVGAGI (reference sequence). The CDR3 has 14 amino acids. V lost 2 bases to trimming and J lost 1 base, with 8 bases between them. In nucleotides, the CDR3 is TGTGCCAGCAGTTACGGCAGGGTCCAAGAGACCCAGTACTTC. Amino acids: CASSYGRVQETQYF.